This T cell receptor beta chain was identified in a study of T cells in Graves' hyperthyroidism and ophthalmopathy (dated by TCRdb to the late 2010s). Regarding the research as a whole: Peripheral blood samples were taken at initial diagnosis, before any treatment was given. TCR V-J signatures able to tell the groups apart were searched for in a discovery cohort of around 95 patients, of whom roughly 42 had Graves' ophthalmopathy and about 60 had stable Graves' hyperthyroidism. Prospective prediction of ophthalmopathy was tested in an independent validation cohort of approximately 18 hyperthyroidism patients and some 17 patients who later progressed to ophthalmopathy. The roughly 91 discovery patients were randomly divided into training and test sets at a 7:3 ratio. The study also compared thyroid tissue and blood T-cell repertoires from roughly 6 Graves' hyperthyroidism patients. After sampling, hyperthyroidism patients received methimazole starting at 30 mg daily, and ophthalmopathy patients received high-dose intravenous methylprednisolone. According to the paper, TCR Vbeta CDR3 sequencing was carried out on roughly 130 peripheral blood samples, which came from 40 to 45 ophthalmopathy, under 80 hyperthyroidism and about 17 progressor patients. Points the paper makes about the study in general: No statistical method was used to fix the sample size in advance, and group allocation was not hidden from the investigators. During validation, the model predicted progression to ophthalmopathy a median of approximately six months ahead of onset, with roughly 65% sensitivity and 72% to 80% specificity. Ophthalmopathy was separated from stable hyperthyroidism by a 13 V-J signature model, with 85% to 90% sensitivity and roughly 81% specificity obtained in cross-validation and 80%/75% obtained in testing. Most expanded thyroid clonotypes (frequency above 0.001) were also detected in blood, suggesting blood repertoires may reflect thyroid immune responses.

In the ophthalmopathy patients, disease was moderately to severely active, with a Clinical Activity Score of 3 or more, a NOSPECS grade of 4 or more, and a duration of less than 3 months. The study excluded patients with uncontrolled infections, other autoimmune diseases, pregnancy or lactation. Diagnoses relied on clinical symptoms, serum thyroxine and TRAb, thyroid ultrasound and orbital computed tomography. PBMCs were isolated from 10 ml of fresh peripheral blood by Ficoll-Paque density gradient centrifugation. Total RNA was extracted using Trizol reagent, and RNA quality was assessed on an Agilent 2100 Bioanalyzer. The TCR beta CDR3 regions were amplified from the RNA transcripts. For the first round of RT-PCR on the TCR CDR3, the HTBI primer set was used together with the Qiagen OneStep RT-PCR kit. The libraries were constructed in a second round of multiplex PCR and then size-selected and purified. Paired-end sequencing of the libraries was performed with 100 bp reads on an Illumina HiSeq2000. Concerning the study's data processing: Raw data were processed with SOAPnuke, discarding reads with adapters, uncalled bases, mean Phred below 15, or no exact constant-primer or identifier match. COPE v1.2.5 was used to merge the high-quality paired reads, and each unique nucleotide sequence was defined as a clonotype. MiTCR v1.1 was used to align the clonotypes against IMGT TRBV, TRBD and TRBJ reference segments. The analysis was restricted to V-J combinations with a frequency above 0.0001, which together covered 98% to 99.2% of the repertoires. The TCS score was defined as F50 (clonal expansion) divided by E x V (chaos), with BLOSUM62-based TCRdist calculated between CDR3 peptides within each V-J. Welch's t-statistics and random forest reduced 500 to 650 V-J features to 13, which were used in a naive Bayes classifier (R e1071). TCRdb reanalyzed the raw reads on its own, using fastp at Q25 for trimming and MiXCR for clone calling, and kept in-frame beta chains. Records with the same CDR3 protein are collapsed into one entry carrying the most frequent genes and DNA. Here the V and J calls rest on TCRdb's processing, not on the authors' analysis. Present in this sample are approximately 300,000 distinct CDR3 sequences, about 15% of which were seen just once. Of the sample, 55% to 60% falls within the top ten clones.

This clonotype was picked up many times. Its antigen remains undetermined. One base away there is no much larger clone; base qualities are not given. Sequencing was performed on blood. This sequence originates from an older woman with Graves' ophthalmopathy.

CDR3 protein: CAWSGGGKNIQYF. The nucleotide sequence reads as follows: TGTGCCTGGAGTGGAGGGGGAAAAAACATTCAGTACTTC. The chain employs TRBV30 and TRBJ2-4; TRBD1 could be the D gene, as 6 bases match. For CDR1 and CDR2, the germline V gene (reference sequence) lists GTSNPN and SVGIG. Relative to germline, V is 1 base shorter and J is 4 bases shorter, with 8 bases between their ends. The cysteine opens and the phenylalanine closes a CDR3 of 13 amino acids. The DNA shown is the 39-base CDR3, in frame from base 1.